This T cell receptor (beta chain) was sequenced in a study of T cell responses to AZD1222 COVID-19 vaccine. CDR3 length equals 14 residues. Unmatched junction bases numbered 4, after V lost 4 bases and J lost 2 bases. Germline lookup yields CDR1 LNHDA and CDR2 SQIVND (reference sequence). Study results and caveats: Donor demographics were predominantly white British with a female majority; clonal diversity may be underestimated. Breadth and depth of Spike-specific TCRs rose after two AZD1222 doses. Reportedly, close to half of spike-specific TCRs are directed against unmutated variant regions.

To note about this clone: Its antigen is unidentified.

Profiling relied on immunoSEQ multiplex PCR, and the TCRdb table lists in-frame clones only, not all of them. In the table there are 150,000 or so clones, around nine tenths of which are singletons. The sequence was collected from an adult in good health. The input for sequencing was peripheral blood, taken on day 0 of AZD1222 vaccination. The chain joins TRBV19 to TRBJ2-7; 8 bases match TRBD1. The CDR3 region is CASSTGTGAYEQYF. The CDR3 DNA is TGTGCCAGTAGTACCGGGACAGGAGCCTACGAGCAGTACTTC.